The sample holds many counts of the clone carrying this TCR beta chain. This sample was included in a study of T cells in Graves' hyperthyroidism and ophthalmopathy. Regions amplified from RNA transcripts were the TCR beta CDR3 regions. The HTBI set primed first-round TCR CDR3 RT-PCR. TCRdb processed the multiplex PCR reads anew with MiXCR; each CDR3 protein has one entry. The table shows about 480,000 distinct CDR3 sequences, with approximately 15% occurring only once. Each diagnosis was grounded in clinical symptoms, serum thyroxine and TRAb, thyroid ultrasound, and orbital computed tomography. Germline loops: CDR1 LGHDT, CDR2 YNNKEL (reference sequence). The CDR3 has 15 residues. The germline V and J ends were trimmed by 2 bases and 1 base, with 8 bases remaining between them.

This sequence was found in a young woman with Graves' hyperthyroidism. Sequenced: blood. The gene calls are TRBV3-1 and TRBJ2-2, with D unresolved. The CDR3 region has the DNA TGTGCCAGCAGCCAAACGAAGGGGAACACCGGGGAGCTGTTTTTT. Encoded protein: CASSQTKGNTGELFF.